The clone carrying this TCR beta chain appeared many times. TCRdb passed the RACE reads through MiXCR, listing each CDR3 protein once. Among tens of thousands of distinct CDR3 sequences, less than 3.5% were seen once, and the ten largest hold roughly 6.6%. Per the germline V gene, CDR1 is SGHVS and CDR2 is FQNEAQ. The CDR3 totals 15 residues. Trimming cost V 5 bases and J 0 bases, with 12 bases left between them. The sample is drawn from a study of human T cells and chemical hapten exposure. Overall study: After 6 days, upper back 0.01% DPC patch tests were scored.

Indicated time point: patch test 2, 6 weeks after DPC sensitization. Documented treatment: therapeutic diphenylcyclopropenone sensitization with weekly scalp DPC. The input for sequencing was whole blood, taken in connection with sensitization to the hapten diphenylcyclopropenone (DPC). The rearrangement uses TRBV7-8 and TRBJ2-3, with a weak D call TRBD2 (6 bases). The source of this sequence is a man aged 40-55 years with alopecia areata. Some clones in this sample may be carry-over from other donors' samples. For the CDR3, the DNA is TGTGCCAGCAGCCCCTTCGGGGGTAGCACAGATACGCAGTATTTT. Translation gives CASSPFGGSTDTQYF.